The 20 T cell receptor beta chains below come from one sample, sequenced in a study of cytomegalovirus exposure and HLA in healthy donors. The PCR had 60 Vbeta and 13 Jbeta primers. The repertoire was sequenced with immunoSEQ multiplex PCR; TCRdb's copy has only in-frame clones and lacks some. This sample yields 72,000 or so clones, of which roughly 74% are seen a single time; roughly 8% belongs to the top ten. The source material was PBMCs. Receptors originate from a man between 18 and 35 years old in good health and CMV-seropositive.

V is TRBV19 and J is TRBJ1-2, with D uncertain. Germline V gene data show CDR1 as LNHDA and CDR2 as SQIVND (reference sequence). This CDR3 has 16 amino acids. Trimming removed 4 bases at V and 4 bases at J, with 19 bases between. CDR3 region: CASSTPSAEDGYGYTF. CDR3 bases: TGTGCCAGTAGTACCCCCTCGGCGGAGGACGGCTATGGCTACACCTTC.

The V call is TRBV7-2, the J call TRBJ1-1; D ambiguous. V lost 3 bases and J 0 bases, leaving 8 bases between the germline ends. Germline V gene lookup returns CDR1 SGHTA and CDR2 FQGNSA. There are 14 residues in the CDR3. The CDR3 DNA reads TGTGCCAGCAGCTTGTGGCAACTGAACACTGAAGCTTTCTTT. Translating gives CASSLWQLNTEAFF.

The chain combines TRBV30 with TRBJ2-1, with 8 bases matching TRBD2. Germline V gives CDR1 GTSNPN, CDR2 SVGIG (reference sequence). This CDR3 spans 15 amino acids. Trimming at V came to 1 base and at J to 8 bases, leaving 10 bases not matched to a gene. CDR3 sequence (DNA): TGTGCCTGGAGTGGAGGTAGCGGGAAGGTCCATGAGCAGTTCTTC. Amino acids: CAWSGGSGKVHEQFF.

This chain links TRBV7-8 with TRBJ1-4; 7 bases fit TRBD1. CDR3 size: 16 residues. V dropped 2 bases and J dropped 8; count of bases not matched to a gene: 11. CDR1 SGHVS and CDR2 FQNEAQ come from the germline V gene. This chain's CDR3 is CASSLNSEGADEKLFF. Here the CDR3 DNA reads TGTGCCAGCAGCTTAAATTCAGAGGGGGCCGACGAAAAACTGTTTTTT.

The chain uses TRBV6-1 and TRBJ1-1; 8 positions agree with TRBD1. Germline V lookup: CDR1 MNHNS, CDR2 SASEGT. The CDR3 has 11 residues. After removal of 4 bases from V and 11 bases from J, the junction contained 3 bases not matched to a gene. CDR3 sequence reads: CASSGDRRAFF. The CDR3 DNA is TGTGCCAGCAGTGGGGACAGGAGGGCTTTCTTT.

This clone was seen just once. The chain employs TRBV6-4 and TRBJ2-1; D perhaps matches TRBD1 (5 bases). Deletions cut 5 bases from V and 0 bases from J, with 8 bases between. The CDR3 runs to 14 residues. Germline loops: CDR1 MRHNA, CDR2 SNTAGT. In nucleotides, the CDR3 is TGTGCCAGCAGTCTAGGGGCCTCCTACAATGAGCAGTTCTTC. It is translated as CASSLGASYNEQFF.

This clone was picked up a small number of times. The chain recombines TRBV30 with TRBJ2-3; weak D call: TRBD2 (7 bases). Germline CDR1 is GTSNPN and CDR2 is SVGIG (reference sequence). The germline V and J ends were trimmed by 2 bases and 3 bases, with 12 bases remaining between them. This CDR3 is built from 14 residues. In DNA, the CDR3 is TGTGCCTGGAGTCCGGGGGGCAGGACAGATACGCAGTATTTT. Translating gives CAWSPGGRTDTQYF.

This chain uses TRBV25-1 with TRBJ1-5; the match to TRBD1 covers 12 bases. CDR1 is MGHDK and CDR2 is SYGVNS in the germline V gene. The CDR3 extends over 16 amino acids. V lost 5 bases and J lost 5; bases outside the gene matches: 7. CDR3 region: CASSPHGTGGDQPQHF. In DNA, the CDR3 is TGTGCCAGCAGTCCGCACGGGACAGGGGGCGATCAGCCCCAGCATTTT.

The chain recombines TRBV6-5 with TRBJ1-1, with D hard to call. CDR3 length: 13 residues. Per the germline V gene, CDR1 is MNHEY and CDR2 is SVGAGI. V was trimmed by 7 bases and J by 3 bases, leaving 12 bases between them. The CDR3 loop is CASIPYEHTEAFF. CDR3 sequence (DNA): TGTGCCAGCATACCCTACGAGCACACTGAAGCTTTCTTT.

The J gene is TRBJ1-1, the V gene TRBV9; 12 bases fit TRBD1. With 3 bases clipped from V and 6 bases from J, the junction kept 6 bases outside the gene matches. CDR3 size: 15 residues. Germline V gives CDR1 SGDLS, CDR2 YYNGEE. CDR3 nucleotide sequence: TGTGCCAGCAGCGGCGGGACAGGGGGCTATTCTGAAGCTTTCTTT. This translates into CASSGGTGGYSEAFF.

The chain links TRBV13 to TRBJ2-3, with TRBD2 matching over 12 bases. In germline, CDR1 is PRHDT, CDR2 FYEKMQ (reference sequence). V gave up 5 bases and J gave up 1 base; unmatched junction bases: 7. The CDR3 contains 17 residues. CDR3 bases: TGTGCCAGCAGCCCCGGACTAGCGGGAAAAGGCACAGATACGCAGTATTTT. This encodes CASSPGLAGKGTDTQYF. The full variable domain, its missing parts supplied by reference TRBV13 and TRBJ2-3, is AAGVIQSPRHLIKEKRETATLKCYPIPRHDTVYWYQQGPGQDPQFLISFYEKMQSDKGSIPDRFSAQQFSDYHSELNMSSLELGDSALYFCASSPGLAGKGTDTQYFGPGTRLTVL.

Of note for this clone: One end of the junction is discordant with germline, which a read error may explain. This CDR3 is CAINEQGQETQYF. The DNA for the CDR3 is TGTGCCATCAATGAGCAGGGCCAAGAGACCCAGTACTTC. The J gene is TRBJ2-5, the V gene TRBV10-3; D may be TRBD1 (5 bases). The CDR3 has 13 residues. In germline, CDR1 is ENHRY, CDR2 SYGVKD.

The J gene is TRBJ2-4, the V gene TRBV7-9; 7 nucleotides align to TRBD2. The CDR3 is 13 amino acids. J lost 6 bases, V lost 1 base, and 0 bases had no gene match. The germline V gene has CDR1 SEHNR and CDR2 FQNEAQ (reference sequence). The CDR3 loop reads CASSLGEGNIQYF. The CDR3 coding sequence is TGTGCCAGCAGCTTAGGGGAGGGAAACATTCAGTACTTC.

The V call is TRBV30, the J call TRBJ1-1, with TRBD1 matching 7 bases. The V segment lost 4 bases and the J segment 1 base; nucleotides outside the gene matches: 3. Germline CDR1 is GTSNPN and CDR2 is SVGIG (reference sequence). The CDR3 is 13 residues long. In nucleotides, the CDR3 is TGTGCCTGGACCGGGACAGCGAACACTGAAGCTTTCTTT. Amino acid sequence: CAWTGTANTEAFF.

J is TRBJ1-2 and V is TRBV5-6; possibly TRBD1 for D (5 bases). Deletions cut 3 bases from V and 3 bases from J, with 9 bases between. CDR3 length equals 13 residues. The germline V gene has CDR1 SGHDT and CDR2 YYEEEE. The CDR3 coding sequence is TGTGCCAGCAGCTCAGGGAGGTACTATGGCTACACCTTC. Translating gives CASSSGRYYGYTF.

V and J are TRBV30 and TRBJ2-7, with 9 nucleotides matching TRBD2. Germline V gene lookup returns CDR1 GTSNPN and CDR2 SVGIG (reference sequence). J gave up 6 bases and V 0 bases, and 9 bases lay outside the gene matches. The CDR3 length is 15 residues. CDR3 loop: CAWSVEAGGGLEQYF. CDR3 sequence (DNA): TGTGCCTGGAGTGTAGAAGCGGGAGGTGGACTCGAGCAGTACTTC.

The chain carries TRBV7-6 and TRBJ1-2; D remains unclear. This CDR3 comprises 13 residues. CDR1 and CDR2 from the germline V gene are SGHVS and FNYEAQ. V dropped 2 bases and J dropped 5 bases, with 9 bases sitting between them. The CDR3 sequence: CASSLSIIYGYTF. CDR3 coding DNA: TGTGCCAGCAGCTTATCTATCATATATGGCTACACCTTC.

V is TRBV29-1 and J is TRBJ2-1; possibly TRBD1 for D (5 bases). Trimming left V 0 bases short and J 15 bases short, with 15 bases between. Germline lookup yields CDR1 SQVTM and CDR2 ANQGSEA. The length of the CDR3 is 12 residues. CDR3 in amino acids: CSVEDLRTGVFF. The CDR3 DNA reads TGCAGCGTTGAAGATCTCCGCACAGGAGTGTTCTTC.

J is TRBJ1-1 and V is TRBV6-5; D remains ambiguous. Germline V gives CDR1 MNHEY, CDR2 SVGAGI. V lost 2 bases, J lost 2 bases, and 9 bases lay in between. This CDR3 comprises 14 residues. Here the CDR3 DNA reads TGTGCCAGCAGTTACGGGCCGGTTAACACTGAAGCTTTCTTT. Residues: CASSYGPVNTEAFF.

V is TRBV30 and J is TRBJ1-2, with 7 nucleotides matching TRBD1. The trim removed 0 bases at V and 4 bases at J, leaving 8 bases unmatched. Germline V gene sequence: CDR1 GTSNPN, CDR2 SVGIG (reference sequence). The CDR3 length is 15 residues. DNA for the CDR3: TGTGCCTGGAGTGTACAGGGGCCGGACTCCTATGGCTACACCTTC. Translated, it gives CAWSVQGPDSYGYTF.